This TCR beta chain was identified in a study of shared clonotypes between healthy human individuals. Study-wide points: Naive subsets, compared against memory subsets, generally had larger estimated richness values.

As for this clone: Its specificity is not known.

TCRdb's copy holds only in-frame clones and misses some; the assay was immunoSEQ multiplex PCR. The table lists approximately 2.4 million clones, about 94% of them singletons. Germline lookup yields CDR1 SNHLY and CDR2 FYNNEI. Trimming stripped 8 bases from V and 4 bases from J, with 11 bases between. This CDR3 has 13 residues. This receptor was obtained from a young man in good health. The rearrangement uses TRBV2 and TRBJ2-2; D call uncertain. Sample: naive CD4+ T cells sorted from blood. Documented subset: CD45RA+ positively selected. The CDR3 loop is CASHNLVTGELFF. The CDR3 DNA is TGTGCCAGCCACAACCTGGTCACCGGGGAGCTGTTTTTT.